A single sample gave rise to the 9 T cell receptor beta chains below, sequenced in a study of blood T cell repertoires in COVID-19. Data came from immunoSEQ multiplex PCR; TCRdb stores just in-frame clones and leaves some out. The sample yields around 100,000 clones, roughly nine tenths seen once. Input material: peripheral blood. Receptor source: a man between 45 and 60 years old with active COVID-19.

This clone was detected a few times. The V gene is TRBV5-8, the J gene TRBJ1-5, with 7 bases fitting TRBD1. CDR1 is SGHTS and CDR2 is YDEGEE in the germline V gene. The CDR3 contains 15 residues. The trim removed 3 bases at V and 6 bases at J, leaving 9 bases unmatched. CDR3 in DNA: TGTGCCAGCAGCTCCGACAGGGCTTCTGGTCAGCCCCAGCATTTT. Amino acid sequence: CASSSDRASGQPQHF.

The chain joins TRBV9 to TRBJ1-6, with 12 bases fitting TRBD1. Trimming at V came to 3 bases and at J to 9 bases, leaving 4 bases not matched to a gene. The CDR3 loop spans 15 amino acids. CDR1 SGDLS and CDR2 YYNGEE come from the germline V gene. CDR3 nucleotide sequence: TGTGCCAGCAGCGCAGGGACAGGGGGCGGTTCACCCCTCCACTTT. The encoded protein is CASSAGTGGGSPLHF.

This sequence joins TRBV27 and TRBJ1-2, with 8 bases aligning to TRBD1. V was pared by 5 bases and J by 7 bases, with 6 bases of the junction left unmatched. In germline, CDR1 is MNHEY, CDR2 SMNVEV (reference sequence). CDR3 length: 13 residues. The CDR3 reads CASSPRGRGGYTF. The CDR3, as DNA: TGTGCCAGCAGTCCCAGGGGGCGCGGTGGCTACACCTTC.

The rearrangement links TRBV6-1 to TRBJ2-3, with a possible D match to TRBD2 (5 bases). V was shortened by 4 bases and J by 3 bases, with 17 bases between the two germline ends. Germline V lookup: CDR1 MNHNS, CDR2 SASEGT. The CDR3 is 16 amino acids. The chain's CDR3 is CASSAGKGRTTDTQYF. DNA of the CDR3: TGTGCCAGCAGTGCCGGGAAAGGACGTACTACAGATACGCAGTATTTT.

The genes are TRBV12-3 or TRBV12-4 and TRBJ1-2; D is unclear. Between the trimmed V and J ends, which lost 7 bases and 1 base, there was a span of 10 bases. This CDR3 spans 13 amino acids. CDR3 amino acids: CASTQTINYGYTF. The CDR3 DNA is TGTGCCAGCACCCAGACTATTAACTATGGCTACACCTTC.

This sequence joins TRBV5-6 and TRBJ1-1; 10 bases agree with TRBD1. This CDR3 spans 15 amino acids. Per the germline V gene, CDR1 is SGHDT and CDR2 is YYEEEE. Trimming cost V 4 bases and J 3 bases; bases outside gene matches: 6. The CDR3 sequence is CASSTRTGGDTEAFF. Here the CDR3 DNA reads TGTGCCAGCAGCACAAGGACAGGGGGGGACACTGAAGCTTTCTTT.

Written as DNA, the CDR3 is TGTGCCAGCACCGAGGGACAGGGGATAAGCTACACCTTC. As protein: CASTEGQGISYTF. The V and J genes are TRBV6-5 and TRBJ1-2, with 10 positions matching TRBD1. Looked up from germline, CDR1 is MNHEY and CDR2 is SVGAGI. The V segment lost 7 bases and the J segment 9 bases; nucleotides outside the gene matches: 8. This CDR3 region has 13 residues.

The chain employs TRBV6-5 and TRBJ1-2; 8 nucleotides line up with TRBD1. V dropped 6 bases and J dropped 9; count of bases not matched to a gene: 15. The CDR3 is 15 amino acids. Germline CDR1 reads MNHEY; CDR2 reads SVGAGI. CDR3 in amino acids: CASRSSGTGLWSYTF. CDR3 sequence (DNA): TGTGCCAGCAGGTCCTCCGGGACAGGCCTTTGGAGCTACACCTTC.

The CDR3 DNA follows: TGTGCTAGTGGTTTGGTATTGGGGGGCAGGGGGATTTATCAGCCCCAGCATTTT. This translates into CASGLVLGGRGIYQPQHF. The rearrangement joins TRBV12-5 to TRBJ1-5, with 7 bases fitting TRBD1. The CDR3 contains 18 residues. V was pared by 0 bases and J by 5 bases, with 13 bases of the junction left unmatched. Germline loops: CDR1 LGHNT, CDR2 FRNRAP.